Below, 15 T cell receptor beta chains from the same sample are listed, as sequenced in a study of blood T cell repertoires in COVID-19 (dated by TCRdb to the early 2020s). Libraries were built with the immunoSEQ multiplex PCR assay. In TCRdb, the immuneACCESS table is reduced to in-frame sequences with V and J assigned. These tables do not hold every clone; where another copy was compared, an unresolved V gene accounts for under half, and the others remain unexplained. This sample has nearly 15,000 clones in its table, and 70% to 80% of those were observed once. Of the sample, approximately 14% is held by the ten largest clones. The sequencing input was peripheral blood. The source is a man in his sixties with acute or convalescent COVID-19.

V is TRBV6-6 and J is TRBJ2-2, with 9 bases fitting TRBD1. V shed 11 bases, J shed 8 bases, and the junction held 15 bases outside the gene matches. Germline loops: CDR1 MNHNY, CDR2 SVGAGI (reference sequence). CDR3 length: 15 residues. The CDR3 sequence is CACWGRDRESGELFF. CDR3 in DNA: TGTGCCTGCTGGGGCCGGGACAGGGAATCGGGGGAGCTGTTTTTT.

This clone was seen only a few times. CDR3 region: CASSESVLGAFF. Here the CDR3 DNA reads TGTGCCAGCAGTGAAAGTGTATTGGGCGCTTTCTTT. The rearrangement uses TRBV6-1 and TRBJ1-1, with D unclear. Deletions cut 2 bases from V and 11 bases from J, with 12 bases between. In germline, CDR1 is MNHNS, CDR2 SASEGT. CDR3 length: 12 residues.

V is TRBV25-1 and J is TRBJ2-7; 8 nucleotides align to TRBD2. V was pared by 3 bases and J by 4 bases, with 11 bases of the junction left unmatched. CDR3 length equals 16 residues. Germline loops: CDR1 MGHDK, CDR2 SYGVNS. CDR3 DNA sequence: TGTGCCAGCAGTGACCGCGGGGCGGGGGGAAATTACGAGCAGTACTTC. Amino acids: CASSDRGAGGNYEQYF.

The gene calls are TRBV7-6 and TRBJ2-7, with D possibly being TRBD1 (5 bases). The germline CDR1 and CDR2 sequences are SGHVS and FNYEAQ. Trimming took off 5 bases at V and 2 bases at J, with 16 bases between the two ends. This CDR3 is 15 amino acids long. For the CDR3, the DNA is TGTGCCAGCAGCGGCCGGCAGGGTTCGCCCTACGAGCAGTACTTC. It is translated as CASSGRQGSPYEQYF.

V gene TRBV7-6 combines with J gene TRBJ1-5; 7 bases map to TRBD1. The germline V gene encodes CDR1 SGHVS and CDR2 FNYEAQ. The CDR3 totals 14 residues. The V gene end was trimmed by 2 bases and the J gene end by 4 bases; junction bases not matched to a gene: 2. The DNA of the CDR3 is TGTGCCAGCAGCTTAAAGACAGGGAATCAGCCCCAGCATTTT. Amino acids: CASSLKTGNQPQHF.

This clone is termed medium-sized. V and J are TRBV10-3 and TRBJ1-2; weak D call: TRBD1 (5 bases). CDR1 ENHRY and CDR2 SYGVKD come from the germline V gene. V was shortened by 6 bases and J by 4 bases, with 12 bases between the two germline ends. The CDR3 has 13 amino acids. CDR3 nucleotides: TGTGCCATCAGAATACAGGAGAGCTATGGCTACACCTTC. Translated, it gives CAIRIQESYGYTF.

The rearrangement joins TRBV5-5 to TRBJ2-2; D gene unclear. Per the germline V gene, CDR1 is SGHKS and CDR2 is YYEKEE (reference sequence). V was pared by 2 bases and J by 6 bases, with 14 bases between. The CDR3 extends over 15 amino acids. The CDR3 DNA reads as TGTGCCAGCAGCTTACCCTTCGACTCAGCCGGGGAGCTGTTTTTT. It yields the protein CASSLPFDSAGELFF.

By sample fraction, this clone is medium-sized. The chain has TRBV19 and TRBJ2-2; D might be TRBD2 (5 bases). CDR1 and CDR2 (germline): LNHDA, SQIVND (reference sequence). V shed 3 bases and J shed 3 bases, with 11 bases lying between them. The CDR3 is made up of 15 amino acids. The CDR3 bases are TGTGCCAGTAGTATCCCCGGGGATTACACCGGGGAGCTGTTTTTT. It codes for CASSIPGDYTGELFF.

The chain has TRBV5-1 and TRBJ2-5; 9 nucleotides agree with TRBD2. V shed 2 bases and J 5 bases; nucleotides not matched to a gene: 10. Germline CDR1 is SGHRS and CDR2 is YFSETQ. The CDR3 runs 16 residues. CDR3 DNA sequence: TGCGCCAGCAGCTTTAGCGGGAGCGTTTTGAAGGAGACCCAGTACTTC. Translation: CASSFSGSVLKETQYF.

A few counts support this clone. The chain uses TRBV7-3 and TRBJ2-3; a weak D match, TRBD2 (6 bases). This CDR3 is 16 amino acids long. The ends were cut back, 0 bases at V and 1 base at J, with 11 bases in the middle. Germline assignment: CDR1 SGHTA and CDR2 FQGTGA. The CDR3 DNA sequence: TGTGCCAGCAGCTTAACGGGCGGGGACGGCACAGATACGCAGTATTTT. This codes for CASSLTGGDGTDTQYF.

The genes are TRBV9 and TRBJ2-7, with D maybe TRBD1 (6 bases). Trimming left V 3 bases short and J 6 bases short, with 16 bases between. CDR1 and CDR2 (germline): SGDLS, YYNGEE. The CDR3 contains 14 residues. Here the CDR3 reads CASSDSDRPLEQYF. The CDR3 DNA follows: TGTGCCAGCAGCGACTCCGACAGGCCCCTCGAGCAGTACTTC.

Sample share makes this clone medium-sized (0.01 to 0.1%). This chain joins TRBV27 and TRBJ1-4; 7 nucleotides match TRBD1. CDR1 MNHEY and CDR2 SMNVEV come from the germline V gene (reference sequence). V was clipped by 5 bases and J by 7 bases; unmatched bases: 10. This CDR3 is 15 amino acids long. Written as DNA, the CDR3 is TGTGCCAGCAGTCCGCTCGGGACAGCTGGTGAAAAACTGTTTTTT. It codes for CASSPLGTAGEKLFF.

The genes are TRBV3-1 (or the pseudogene TRBV3-2) and TRBJ2-7; TRBD2 might be the D (6 bases). The CDR3 extends over 15 amino acids. Trimming removed 1 base from V and 2 bases from J, with 12 bases in between. Germline lookup yields CDR1 LGHDT and CDR2 YNNKEL (reference sequence). CDR3 coding DNA: TGTGCCAGCAGCCAAGGGACTAACATTGCCTACGAGCAGTACTTC. It yields the protein CASSQGTNIAYEQYF.

The V call is TRBV6-2 or TRBV6-3, the J call TRBJ2-1; unclear D gene. This CDR3 is built from 14 residues. V lost 0 bases and J 4 bases, leaving 7 bases between the germline ends. The germline V gene has CDR1 MNHEY and CDR2 SVGEGT. CDR3 protein: CASSYSKQYNEQFF. For the CDR3, the DNA is TGTGCCAGCAGTTACTCGAAACAGTACAATGAGCAGTTCTTC.

The V gene is TRBV7-2, the J gene TRBJ1-2, with 9 bases that match TRBD1. Germline V gene sequence: CDR1 SGHTA, CDR2 FQGNSA. Losses at the gene ends were 5 bases for V and 7 bases for J; bases not matched to a gene: 8. CDR3 size: 14 residues. The CDR3 coding sequence is TGTGCCAGCAGCCGGACCACAGGGGGCGGTGGCTACACCTTC. Translation gives CASSRTTGGGGYTF.